This T cell receptor (beta chain) is drawn from a study of cytomegalovirus exposure and HLA in healthy donors. Study-wide results and caveats: A subsequent analysis found that TCR clusters from the first cohort also tended to co-occur in the roughly 120 validation repertoires, with around 94% of cluster scores above 0. Altogether, 160 or so TCR beta chains were recorded as cytomegalovirus-associated.

Germline CDR1 reads SGHTS; CDR2 reads YDEGEE. With 0 bases removed from V and 8 bases from J, the gap between germline ends came to 11 bases. The CDR3 totals 14 residues. Libraries were prepared by immunoSEQ multiplex PCR; TCRdb keeps only in-frame clonotypes and omits some of them. Of roughly 65,000 clones in the sample, about 91% are singletons; the top ten hold approximately 3.4%. This clone was recorded once. No antigen is known for it. This sequence was found in a man aged 18 to 35 in good health and CMV-seronegative. The V call is TRBV5-8, the J call TRBJ2-2, with D hard to call. Material: PBMCs. CDR3 amino acids: CASSLVAISGELFF. The CDR3 DNA reads TGTGCCAGCAGCTTGGTGGCCATTTCGGGGGAGCTGTTTTTT.